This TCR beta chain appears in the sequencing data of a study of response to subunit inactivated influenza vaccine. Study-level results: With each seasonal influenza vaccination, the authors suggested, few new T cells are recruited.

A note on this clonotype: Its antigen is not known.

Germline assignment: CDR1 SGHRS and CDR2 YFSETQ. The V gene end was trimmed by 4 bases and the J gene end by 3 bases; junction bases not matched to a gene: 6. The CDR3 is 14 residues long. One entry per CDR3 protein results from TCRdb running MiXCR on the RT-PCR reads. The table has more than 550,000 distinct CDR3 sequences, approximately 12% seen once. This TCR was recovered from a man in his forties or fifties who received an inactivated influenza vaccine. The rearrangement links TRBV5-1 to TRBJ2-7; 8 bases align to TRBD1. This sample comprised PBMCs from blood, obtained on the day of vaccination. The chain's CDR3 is CASSRDRSIYEQYF. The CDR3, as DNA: TGCGCCAGCAGCAGGGACAGGTCCATCTACGAGCAGTACTTC.